Each of the 14 T cell receptor beta chains below was sequenced from the same sample in a study of Graves' ophthalmopathy and Graves' hyperthyroidism. Scientists amplified the TCR beta CDR3 regions from RNA transcripts. HTBI primers served in a first-round RT-PCR, which a second-round multiplex PCR followed. TCRdb recomputed calls from the multiplex PCR reads with MiXCR, one row per CDR3 protein. Among 740,000 or so distinct CDR3 sequences, about 44% were seen once, and the ten largest hold 40% to 45%. The sample comprised peripheral blood. The origin of the receptors is an adult man with Graves' ophthalmopathy.

This sequence joins TRBV4-3 and TRBJ2-5; 8 bases match TRBD1. This CDR3 comprises 14 residues. Per germline, CDR1 LGHNA and CDR2 YSLEER. The junction had 4 bases not matched to a gene; V was cut back by 2 bases and J by 5 bases. As DNA, the CDR3 is TGCGCCAGCAGCCAAACGGACAGGGAGGAGACCCAGTACTTC. Its translation: CASSQTDREETQYF.

The chain couples TRBV20-1 to TRBJ2-7; 7 bases agree with TRBD1. In germline, CDR1 is DFQATT, CDR2 SNEGSKA (reference sequence). The CDR3 length is 13 residues. V lost 5 bases and J lost 3; bases outside the gene matches: 7. The CDR3 nucleotides are TGCAGTGCTCGTTCAGACAGGGTCTACGAGCAGTACTTC. It yields the protein CSARSDRVYEQYF.

The V call is TRBV7-9, the J call TRBJ2-7; a weak D match, TRBD2 (5 bases). V lost 5 bases and J lost 0, with 14 bases in between. Per germline, CDR1 SEHNR and CDR2 FQNEAQ (reference sequence). The CDR3 is made up of 15 amino acids. The CDR3 DNA sequence: TGTGCCAGCAGCCTCAGGAGGACTCACTCCTACGAGCAGTACTTC. It translates to CASSLRRTHSYEQYF.

Ten or more counts support this clonotype. The chain carries TRBV25-1 and TRBJ2-2, with D possibly matching TRBD1 (5 bases). The CDR3 runs to 17 residues. Germline V gives CDR1 MGHDK, CDR2 SYGVNS. Trimming shortened V by 4 bases and J by 2 bases, and 17 bases separated the two germline ends. Here the CDR3 reads CASSGSRVWSNTGELFF. In DNA, the CDR3 is TGTGCCAGCAGTGGGTCCAGGGTTTGGAGTAACACCGGGGAGCTGTTTTTT.

This chain links TRBV11-2 with TRBJ2-6; D is possibly TRBD1 (5 bases). This CDR3 is 16 amino acids long. Germline V gene sequence: CDR1 SGHAT, CDR2 FQNNGV. V was pared by 2 bases and J by 2 bases, with 10 bases between. The CDR3 nucleotides are TGTGCCAGCAGCTTACAGGGATACCCTGGGGCCAACGTCCTGACTTTC. Amino acid sequence: CASSLQGYPGANVLTF. The entire variable domain, with the rest obtained from reference TRBV11-2 and TRBJ2-6, is as follows: EAGVAQSPRYKIIEKRQSVAFWCNPISGHATLYWYQQILGQGPKLLIQFQNNGVVDDSQLPKDRFSAERLKGVDSTLKIQPAKLEDSAVYLCASSLQGYPGANVLTFGAGSRLTVL.

This clonotype was counted at least ten times. The rearrangement joins TRBV20-1 to TRBJ2-5; D ambiguous. Trimming removed 3 bases at V and 1 base at J, with 6 bases between. Germline V gene sequence: CDR1 DFQATT, CDR2 SNEGSKA (reference sequence). This CDR3 spans 12 amino acids. The CDR3 DNA follows: TGCAGTGCTAGGGCCAGCCAAGAGACCCAGTACTTC. Translating gives CSARASQETQYF.

This clonotype was found many times. The gene calls are TRBV25-1 and TRBJ1-2, with D possibly TRBD1 on 5 matching bases. The CDR3 has 14 amino acids. V was pared by 4 bases and J by 0 bases, with 9 bases between. CDR1 is MGHDK, CDR2 SYGVNS, per germline. The CDR3: CASSGPGANYGYTF. As DNA, the CDR3 is TGTGCCAGCAGTGGTCCGGGGGCTAACTATGGCTACACCTTC.

This clonotype showed up just a few times. The rearrangement uses TRBV9 and TRBJ2-5, with 8 bases fitting TRBD1. The V gene end was trimmed by 4 bases and the J gene end by 9 bases; junction bases not matched to a gene: 11. CDR3 length equals 14 residues. The germline CDR1 and CDR2 sequences are SGDLS and YYNGEE. CDR3 sequence (DNA): TGTGCCAGCAGCCCGGGACAGGTCTTTGGGGCCCAGTACTTC. Translation: CASSPGQVFGAQYF.

About this clonotype itself: An end of the junction does not agree with germline; a read error may underlie this. The V and J genes are TRBV10-3 and TRBJ1-6; perhaps TRBD1 as D (6 bases). Germline CDR1 and CDR2: ENHRY and SYGVKD. The CDR3 has 17 residues. The CDR3 DNA sequence: TGTGCCAGCAGTTACCGCGGGGGCTTATCCTATAATTCACCCCTCCACTTT. It is translated as CASSYRGGLSYNSPLHF.

Points on this clonotype: A clone one base away is much larger, so this may be a read error. The chain uses TRBV7-9 and TRBJ1-1; D not resolved. V dropped 6 bases and J dropped 4 bases, with 21 bases sitting between them. The CDR3 length is 16 residues. Looked up from germline, CDR1 is SEHNR and CDR2 is FQNEAQ (reference sequence). The DNA for the CDR3 is TGTGCCAGCAGTTCCGGGCCCCCAGAGAGGCGCACTGAAGCTTTCTTT. It translates to CASSSGPPERRTEAFF. Full variable domain (rest looked up from reference TRBV7-9 and TRBJ1-1): DTGVSQNPRHKITKRGQNVTFRCDPISEHNRLYWYRQTLGQGPEFLTYFQNEAQLEKSRLLSDRFSAERPKGSFSTLEIQRTEQGDSAMYLCASSSGPPERRTEAFFGQGTRLTVV.

The V gene is TRBV29-1, the J gene TRBJ1-6, with 7 bases identical to TRBD1. The CDR3 has 11 residues. The V and J ends lost 8 bases and 9 bases, in that order; junction bases with no gene match: 4. Germline values: CDR1 SQVTM, CDR2 ANQGSEA. Here the CDR3 reads CSSYRGSPLHF. The CDR3 DNA reads TGCAGCAGTTACAGGGGTTCACCCCTCCACTTT.

This clonotype was detected only a few times. One end of the junction fails to match germline, which may point to a read error. This sequence joins TRBV10-3 and TRBJ1-1; TRBD1 matches at 9 bases. CDR1 ENHRY and CDR2 SYGVKD come from the germline V gene. This CDR3 is built from 15 residues. The CDR3 sequence is CASSDDGQGRTEAFF. The CDR3 coding sequence is TGTGCCAGCAGTGATGATGGACAGGGGCGGACTGAAGCTTTCTTT.

In its sample, this clonotype was seen many times. The V gene is TRBV29-1, the J gene TRBJ1-2; 9 nucleotides match TRBD1. The CDR3 runs 13 residues. CDR1 and CDR2 from the germline V gene are SQVTM and ANQGSEA. V trimming: 5 bases; J trimming: 5 bases; junction bases outside the gene matches: 6. As DNA, the CDR3 is TGCAGCGTTTTAGGACAGGGGCGGTATGGCTACACCTTC. Its protein product is CSVLGQGRYGYTF.

V and J are TRBV7-9 and TRBJ2-7; the D gene is possibly TRBD1 (5 bases). The CDR3 runs to 13 residues. The germline V and J ends were trimmed by 5 bases and 5 bases, with 13 bases remaining between them. Germline-derived CDR1 and CDR2 are SEHNR and FQNEAQ (reference sequence). The CDR3 loop is CASSEDIFDEQYF. The CDR3 nucleotides are TGTGCCAGCAGCGAGGACATTTTTGACGAGCAGTACTTC. Using reference TRBV7-9 and TRBJ2-7 for the parts outside the CDR3, the full variable domain is DTGVSQNPRHKITKRGQNVTFRCDPISEHNRLYWYRQTLGQGPEFLTYFQNEAQLEKSRLLSDRFSAERPKGSFSTLEIQRTEQGDSAMYLCASSEDIFDEQYFGPGTRLTVT.